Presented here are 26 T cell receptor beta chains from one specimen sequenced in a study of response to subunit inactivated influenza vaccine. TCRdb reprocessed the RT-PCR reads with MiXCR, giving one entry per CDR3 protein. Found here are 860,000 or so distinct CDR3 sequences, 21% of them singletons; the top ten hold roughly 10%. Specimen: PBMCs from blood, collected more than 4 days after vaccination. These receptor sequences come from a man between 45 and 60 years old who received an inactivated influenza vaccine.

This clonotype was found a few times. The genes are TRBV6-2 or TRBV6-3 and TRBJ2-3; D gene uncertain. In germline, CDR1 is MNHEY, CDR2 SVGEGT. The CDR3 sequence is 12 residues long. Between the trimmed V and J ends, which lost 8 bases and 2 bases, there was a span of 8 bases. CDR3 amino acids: CASASATDTQYF. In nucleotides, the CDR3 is TGTGCCAGCGCCTCGGCCACAGATACGCAGTATTTT.

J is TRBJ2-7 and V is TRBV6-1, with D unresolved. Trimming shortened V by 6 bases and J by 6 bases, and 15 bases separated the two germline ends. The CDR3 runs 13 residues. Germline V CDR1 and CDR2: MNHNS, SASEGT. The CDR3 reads CASRTTGRGEQYF. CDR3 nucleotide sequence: TGTGCCAGCAGGACCACGGGCCGCGGCGAGCAGTACTTC.

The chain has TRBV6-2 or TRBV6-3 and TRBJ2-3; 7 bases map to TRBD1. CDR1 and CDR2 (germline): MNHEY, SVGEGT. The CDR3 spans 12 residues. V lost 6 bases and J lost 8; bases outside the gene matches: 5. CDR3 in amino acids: CASSLGQTTQYF. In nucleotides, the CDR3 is TGTGCCAGCAGCCTGGGACAGACTACGCAGTATTTT.

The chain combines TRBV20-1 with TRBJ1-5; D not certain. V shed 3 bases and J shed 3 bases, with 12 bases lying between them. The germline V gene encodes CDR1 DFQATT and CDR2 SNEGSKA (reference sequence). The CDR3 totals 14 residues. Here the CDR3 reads CSARAGQNNQPQHF. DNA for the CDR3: TGCAGTGCTAGGGCTGGGCAGAACAATCAGCCCCAGCATTTT.

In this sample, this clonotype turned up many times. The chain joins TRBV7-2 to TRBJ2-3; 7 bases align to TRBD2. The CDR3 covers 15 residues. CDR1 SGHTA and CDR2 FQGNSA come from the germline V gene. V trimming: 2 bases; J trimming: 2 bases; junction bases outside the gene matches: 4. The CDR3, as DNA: TGTGCCAGCAGCTTAAGAGCGGGGTCCACAGATACGCAGTATTTT. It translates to CASSLRAGSTDTQYF.

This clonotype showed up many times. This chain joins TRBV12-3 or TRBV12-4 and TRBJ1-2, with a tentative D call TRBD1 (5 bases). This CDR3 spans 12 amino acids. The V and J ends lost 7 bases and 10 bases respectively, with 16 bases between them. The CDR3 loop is CASTDRRPFYTF. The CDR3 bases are TGTGCCAGCACCGACAGAAGGCCTTTCTACACCTTC.

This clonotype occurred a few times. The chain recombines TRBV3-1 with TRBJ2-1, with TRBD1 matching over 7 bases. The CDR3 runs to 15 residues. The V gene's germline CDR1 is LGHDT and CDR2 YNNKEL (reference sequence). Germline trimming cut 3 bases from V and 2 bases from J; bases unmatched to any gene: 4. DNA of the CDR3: TGTGCCAGCAGCCACGGGACAGAACCCTACAATGAGCAGTTCTTC. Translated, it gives CASSHGTEPYNEQFF.

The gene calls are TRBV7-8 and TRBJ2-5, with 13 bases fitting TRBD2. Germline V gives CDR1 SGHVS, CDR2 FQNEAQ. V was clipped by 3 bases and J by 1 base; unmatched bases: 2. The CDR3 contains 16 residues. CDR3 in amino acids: CASSFRLAGGQETQYF. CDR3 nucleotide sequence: TGTGCCAGCAGCTTCCGACTAGCGGGGGGCCAAGAGACCCAGTACTTC.

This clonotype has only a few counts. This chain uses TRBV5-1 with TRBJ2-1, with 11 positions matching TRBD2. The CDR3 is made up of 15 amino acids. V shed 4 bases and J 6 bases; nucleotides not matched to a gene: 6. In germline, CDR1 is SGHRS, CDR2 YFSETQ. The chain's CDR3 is CASSLAGGSTNEQFF. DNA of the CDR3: TGCGCCAGCAGCCTAGCGGGGGGCTCGACCAATGAGCAGTTCTTC.

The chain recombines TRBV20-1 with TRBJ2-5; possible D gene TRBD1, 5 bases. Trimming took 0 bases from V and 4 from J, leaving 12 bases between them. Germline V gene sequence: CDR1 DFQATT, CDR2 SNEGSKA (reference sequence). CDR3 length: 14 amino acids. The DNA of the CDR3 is TGCAGTGCTAGAGATACAAGGGGCTCAGAGACCCAGTACTTC. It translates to CSARDTRGSETQYF.

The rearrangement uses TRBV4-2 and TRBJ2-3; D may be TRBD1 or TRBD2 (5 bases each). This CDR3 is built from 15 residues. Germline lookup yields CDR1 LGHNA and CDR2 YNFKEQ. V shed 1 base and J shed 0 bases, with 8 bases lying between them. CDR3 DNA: TGTGCCAGCAGCCAAGTGGGGGACAGCACAGATACGCAGTATTTT. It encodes CASSQVGDSTDTQYF.

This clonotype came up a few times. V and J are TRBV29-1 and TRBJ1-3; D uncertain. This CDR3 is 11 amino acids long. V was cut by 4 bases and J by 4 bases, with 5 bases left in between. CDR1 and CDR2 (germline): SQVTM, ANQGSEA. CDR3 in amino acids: CSVVWGNTIYF. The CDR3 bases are TGCAGCGTTGTTTGGGGAAACACCATATATTTT.

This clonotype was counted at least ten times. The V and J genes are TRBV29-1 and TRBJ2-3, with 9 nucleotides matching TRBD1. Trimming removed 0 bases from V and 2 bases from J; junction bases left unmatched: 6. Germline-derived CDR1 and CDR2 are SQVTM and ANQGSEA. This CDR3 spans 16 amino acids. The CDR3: CSVEDLRDRATDTQYF. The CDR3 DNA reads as TGCAGCGTTGAAGATCTGCGGGACAGGGCCACAGATACGCAGTATTTT.

CDR3 DNA: TGCAGTCCCGAAGCCGACACCGGGGAGCTGTTTTTT. Translation: CSPEADTGELFF. J is TRBJ2-2 and V is TRBV20-1; D is uncertain. The germline V gene encodes CDR1 DFQATT and CDR2 SNEGSKA (reference sequence). The CDR3 runs 12 residues. The V gene lost 8 bases and the J gene lost 3 bases, with 10 bases spanning the gap.

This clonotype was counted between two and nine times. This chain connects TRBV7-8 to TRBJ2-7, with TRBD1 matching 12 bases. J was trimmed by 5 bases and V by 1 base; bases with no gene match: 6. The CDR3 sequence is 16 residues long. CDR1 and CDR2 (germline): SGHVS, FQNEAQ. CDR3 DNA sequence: TGTGCCAGCAGCTTAGTGGGGGGACAGGGGGCTGACGAGCAGTACTTC. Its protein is CASSLVGGQGADEQYF.

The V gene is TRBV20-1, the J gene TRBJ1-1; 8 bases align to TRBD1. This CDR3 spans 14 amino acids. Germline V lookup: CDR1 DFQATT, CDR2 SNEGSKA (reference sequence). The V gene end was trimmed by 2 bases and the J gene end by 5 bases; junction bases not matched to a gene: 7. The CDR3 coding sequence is TGCAGTGCTAGAAAAAGGACAGGGAGGACTGAAGCTTTCTTT. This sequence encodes CSARKRTGRTEAFF.

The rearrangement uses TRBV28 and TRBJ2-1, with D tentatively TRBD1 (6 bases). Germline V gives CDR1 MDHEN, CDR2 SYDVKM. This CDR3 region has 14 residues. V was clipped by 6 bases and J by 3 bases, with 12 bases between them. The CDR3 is CASRDRLGYNEQFF. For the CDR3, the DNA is TGTGCCAGCAGAGACAGGCTGGGCTACAATGAGCAGTTCTTC.

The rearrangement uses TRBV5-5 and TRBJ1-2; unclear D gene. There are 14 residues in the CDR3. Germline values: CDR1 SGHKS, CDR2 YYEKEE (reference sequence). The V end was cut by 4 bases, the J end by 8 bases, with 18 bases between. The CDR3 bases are TGTGCCAGCAGCGCCCAGGACCACGTGTCGGGCTACACCTTC. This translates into CASSAQDHVSGYTF.

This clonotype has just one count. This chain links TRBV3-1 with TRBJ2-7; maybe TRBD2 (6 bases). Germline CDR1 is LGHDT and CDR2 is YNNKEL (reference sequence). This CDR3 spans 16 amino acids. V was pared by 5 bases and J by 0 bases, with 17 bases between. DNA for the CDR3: TGTGCCAGCAGCTCTAGCCCGGGACTCAGCTCCTACGAGCAGTACTTC. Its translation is CASSSSPGLSSYEQYF.

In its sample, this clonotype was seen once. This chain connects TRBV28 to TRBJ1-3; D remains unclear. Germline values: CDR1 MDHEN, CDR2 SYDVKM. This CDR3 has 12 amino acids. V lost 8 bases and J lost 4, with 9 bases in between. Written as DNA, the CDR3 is TGTGCCAGCGAACGAACGGGAAACACCATATATTTT. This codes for CASERTGNTIYF.

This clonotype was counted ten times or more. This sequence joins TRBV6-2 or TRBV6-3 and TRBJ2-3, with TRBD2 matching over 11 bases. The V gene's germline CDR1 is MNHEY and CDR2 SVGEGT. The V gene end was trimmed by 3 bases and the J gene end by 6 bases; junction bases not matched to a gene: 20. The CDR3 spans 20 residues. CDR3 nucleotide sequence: TGTGCCAGCAGTTATGACCTGGCGACTAGCGGGGCTCCCCAGGCGGATACGCAGTATTTT. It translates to CASSYDLATSGAPQADTQYF.

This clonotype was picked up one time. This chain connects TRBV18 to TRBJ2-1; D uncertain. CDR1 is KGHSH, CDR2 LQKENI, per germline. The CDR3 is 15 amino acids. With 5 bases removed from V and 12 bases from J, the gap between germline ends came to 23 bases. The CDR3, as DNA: TGTGCCAGCTCAACCACCGGGTTGGGAAAAAGTATGCAGTTCTTC. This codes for CASSTTGLGKSMQFF.

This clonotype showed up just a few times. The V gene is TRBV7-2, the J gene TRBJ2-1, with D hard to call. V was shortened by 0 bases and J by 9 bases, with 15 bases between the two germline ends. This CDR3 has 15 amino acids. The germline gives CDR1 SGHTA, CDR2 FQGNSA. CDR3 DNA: TGTGCCAGCAGCTTAGCGTTAGTTCCAGGAATTGAGCAGTTCTTC. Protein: CASSLALVPGIEQFF.

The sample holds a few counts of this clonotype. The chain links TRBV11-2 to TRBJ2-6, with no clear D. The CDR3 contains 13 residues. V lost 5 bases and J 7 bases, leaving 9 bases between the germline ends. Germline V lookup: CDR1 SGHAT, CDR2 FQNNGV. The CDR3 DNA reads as TGTGCCAGCAGCCTGACTTTTGCCAACGTCCTGACTTTC. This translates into CASSLTFANVLTF.

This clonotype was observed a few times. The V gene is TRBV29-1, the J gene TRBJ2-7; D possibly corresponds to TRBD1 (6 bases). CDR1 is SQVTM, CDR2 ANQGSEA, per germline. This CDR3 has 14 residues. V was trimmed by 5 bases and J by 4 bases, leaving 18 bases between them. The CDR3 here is CSVKSTRTAYEQYF. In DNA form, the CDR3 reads TGCAGCGTTAAGTCGACGAGGACAGCTTACGAGCAGTACTTC.

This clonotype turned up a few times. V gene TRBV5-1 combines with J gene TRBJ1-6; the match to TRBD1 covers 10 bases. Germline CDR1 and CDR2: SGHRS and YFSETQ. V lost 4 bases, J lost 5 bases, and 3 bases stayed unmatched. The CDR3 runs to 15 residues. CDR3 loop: CASSPGTGDNSPLHF. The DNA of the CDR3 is TGCGCCAGCAGCCCAGGGACAGGGGATAATTCACCCCTCCACTTT.